The 26 T cell receptor beta chains below were found in one sample sequenced in a study of PD-1 blockade in classical Hodgkin lymphoma. Here immunoSEQ multiplex PCR was the method, and the copy in TCRdb shows in-frame clones only, minus some. The sample lists just under 65,000 clones, around nine tenths occurring once. Time point specified: cycle 4 day 1 (C4D1), after six to seven weeks of nivolumab. With no exception, relapse followed autologous stem cell transplantation in all patients, and brentuximab vedotin exposure varied. This specimen was peripheral blood mononuclear cells (PBMCs), taken before the fourth cycle of nivolumab. Every receptor here comes from a human donor with classical Hodgkin lymphoma.

This clone was seen only a few times. The chain employs TRBV11-2 and TRBJ1-1, with a weak D call TRBD1 (5 bases). Germline CDR1 and CDR2: SGHAT and FQNNGV. V was cut by 3 bases and J by 4 bases, with 12 bases left in between. CDR3 length: 14 amino acids. CDR3 nucleotide sequence: TGTGCCAGCAGCTTCCCGGGGCGCACCACTGAAGCTTTCTTT. Protein product: CASSFPGRTTEAFF.

The chain joins TRBV7-9 to TRBJ2-3; 11 positions match TRBD1. The CDR3 runs to 16 residues. Trimming took 5 bases from V and 4 from J; bases not matched to a gene: 8. Germline CDR1 SEHNR, CDR2 FQNEAQ (reference sequence). As DNA, the CDR3 is TGTGCCAGCAGCCTCCGGACAGGGGGCTACGCAGATACGCAGTATTTT. Translated: CASSLRTGGYADTQYF.

The chain combines TRBV15 with TRBJ2-3, with TRBD2 matching 11 bases. Germline lookup yields CDR1 LNHNV and CDR2 YYDKDF (reference sequence). J lost 5 bases, V lost 0 bases, and 10 bases had no gene match. There are 18 residues in the CDR3. The CDR3 DNA reads as TGTGCCACCAGCAGAGATCTACTAGCGGGAGTGTCTGTAGATACGCAGTATTTT. This codes for CATSRDLLAGVSVDTQYF.

This sequence joins TRBV27 and TRBJ2-1; 7 bases match TRBD2. The CDR3 sequence is 14 residues long. The germline V gene encodes CDR1 MNHEY and CDR2 SMNVEV (reference sequence). J lost 10 bases, V lost 7 bases, and 13 bases had no gene match. CDR3 bases: TGTGCCAGCACTGTCGCGGGAGAAGTGAGGGAGCAGTTCTTC. Translating it yields CASTVAGEVREQFF.

The chain recombines TRBV11-2 with TRBJ2-7, with D unclear. This CDR3 contains 15 residues. V gave up 4 bases and J gave up 0 bases, with 13 bases separating them. Germline loops: CDR1 SGHAT, CDR2 FQNNGV. The DNA of the CDR3 is TGTGCCAGCAGCTCCGACTGGGAAAGCTCCTACGAGCAGTACTTC. It is translated as CASSSDWESSYEQYF. The whole variable domain, remainder taken from reference TRBV11-2 and TRBJ2-7, is EAGVAQSPRYKIIEKRQSVAFWCNPISGHATLYWYQQILGQGPKLLIQFQNNGVVDDSQLPKDRFSAERLKGVDSTLKIQPAKLEDSAVYLCASSSDWESSYEQYFGPGTRLTVT.

V gene TRBV9 combines with J gene TRBJ2-7; D gene unclear. Trimming removed 3 bases at V and 3 bases at J, with 16 bases between. Germline CDR1 is SGDLS and CDR2 is YYNGEE. The CDR3 runs to 15 residues. CDR3 nucleotides: TGTGCCAGCAGCGCCTCAAGCGCCTATAGCTACGAGCAGTACTTC. Its translation is CASSASSAYSYEQYF.

The chain joins TRBV28 to TRBJ2-7; maybe TRBD2 (6 bases). CDR3 length: 14 amino acids. V lost 2 bases to trimming and J lost 2 bases, with 10 bases between them. Looked up from germline, CDR1 is MDHEN and CDR2 is SYDVKM. CDR3 sequence reads: CASSLHTGAYEQYF. The CDR3 nucleotides are TGTGCCAGCAGTTTACACACGGGAGCCTACGAGCAGTACTTC.

The table lists this clone with a count of one. The chain is built from TRBV11-2 and TRBJ2-1; D is uncertain. Per the germline V gene, CDR1 is SGHAT and CDR2 is FQNNGV. The V end was cut by 0 bases, the J end by 3 bases, with 9 bases between. The CDR3 is 15 amino acids. The CDR3: CASSLDTLFYNEQFF. CDR3 bases: TGTGCCAGCAGCTTAGACACCCTCTTCTACAATGAGCAGTTCTTC.

CDR3 in DNA: TGTGCCAGCAGTTTTCCAGGGTACACTGAAGCTTTCTTT. Translation: CASSFPGYTEAFF. This chain links TRBV28 with TRBJ1-1, with D tentatively TRBD1 (5 bases). The ends were cut back, 3 bases at V and 3 bases at J, with 8 bases in the middle. CDR1 is MDHEN and CDR2 is SYDVKM in the germline V gene. This CDR3 comprises 13 residues.

The chain is built from TRBV5-1 and TRBJ2-3; possibly TRBD2 for D (6 bases). Germline lookup yields CDR1 SGHRS and CDR2 YFSETQ. Trimming cost V 5 bases and J 0 bases, with 13 bases left between them. This CDR3 has 15 residues. In nucleotides, the CDR3 is TGCGCCAGCAGTTTTAGCGGATATAGCACAGATACGCAGTATTTT. As protein: CASSFSGYSTDTQYF.

The CDR3 sequence is CSVEFWTDDYNEQFF. The DNA of the CDR3 is TGCAGCGTTGAATTCTGGACCGACGACTACAATGAGCAGTTCTTC. This chain connects TRBV29-1 to TRBJ2-1; D unresolved. The germline V gene has CDR1 SQVTM and CDR2 ANQGSEA. Deletions cut 2 bases from V and 3 bases from J, with 14 bases between. CDR3 length equals 15 residues.

V usage is TRBV7-9 and J usage is TRBJ2-7; possible D gene TRBD1, 5 bases. The V gene's germline CDR1 is SEHNR and CDR2 FQNEAQ (reference sequence). This CDR3 is built from 14 residues. Between the trimmed V and J ends, which lost 2 bases and 2 bases, there was a span of 10 bases. This chain's CDR3 is CASSLSRQTYEQYF. The CDR3 DNA is TGTGCCAGCAGCTTATCTCGACAGACCTACGAGCAGTACTTC.

The rearrangement uses TRBV7-8 and TRBJ2-4; no clear D. The V end lost 4 bases, the J end lost 8 bases, and 15 bases lay between the germline ends. Per the germline V gene, CDR1 is SGHVS and CDR2 is FQNEAQ. The CDR3 spans 14 residues. The CDR3 DNA is TGTGCCAGCAGCTCATTCCGGGTTGCGGACATTCAGTACTTC. Protein product: CASSSFRVADIQYF.

For the CDR3, the DNA is TGTGCCAGCAAGGAGTTGAACACCGGGGAGCTGTTTTTT. Protein: CASKELNTGELFF. The J gene is TRBJ2-2, the V gene TRBV6-4; D is uncertain. The CDR3 is 13 amino acids. The germline V gene encodes CDR1 MRHNA and CDR2 SNTAGT. V lost 7 bases to trimming and J lost 1 base, with 7 bases between them.

This clone was counted once. This chain joins TRBV28 and TRBJ2-7; D is undetermined. Per the germline V gene, CDR1 is MDHEN and CDR2 is SYDVKM. The CDR3 runs to 14 residues. V shed 6 bases and J shed 4 bases, with 16 bases lying between them. The CDR3 nucleotides read TGTGCCAGCAGGAGATTGGGGTTCATGTACGAGCAGTACTTC. Translated, it gives CASRRLGFMYEQYF.

The chain is built from TRBV7-6 and TRBJ2-7; the match to TRBD2 covers 10 bases. Germline V gives CDR1 SGHVS, CDR2 FNYEAQ. This CDR3 spans 15 amino acids. V dropped 1 base and J dropped 1; count of bases not matched to a gene: 1. CDR3 in amino acids: CASSLGLAGSYEQYF. CDR3 sequence (DNA): TGTGCCAGCAGCTTAGGACTAGCGGGTTCCTACGAGCAGTACTTC. Variable domain in full (rest from reference TRBV7-6 and TRBJ2-7): GAGVSQSPRYKVTKRGQDVALRCDPISGHVSLYWYRQALGQGPEFLTYFNYEAQQDKSGLPNDRFSAERPEGSISTLTIQRTEQRDSAMYRCASSLGLAGSYEQYFGPGTRLTVT.

This clone appeared a few times. J is TRBJ2-2 and V is TRBV13; no definite D call. Germline V gives CDR1 PRHDT, CDR2 FYEKMQ (reference sequence). The CDR3 covers 12 residues. V was shortened by 2 bases and J by 4 bases, with 2 bases between the two germline ends. The DNA of the CDR3 is TGTGCCAGCAGCTTAAGCACCGGGGAGCTGTTTTTT. It yields the protein CASSLSTGELFF.

The chain is built from TRBV6-5 and TRBJ2-7; 7 nucleotides align to TRBD1. Germline loops: CDR1 MNHEY, CDR2 SVGAGI. The CDR3 loop spans 12 amino acids. With 5 bases clipped from V and 5 bases from J, the junction kept 3 bases outside the gene matches. The chain's CDR3 is CASSAQGHEQYF. The CDR3 DNA follows: TGTGCCAGCAGTGCACAGGGGCACGAGCAGTACTTC.

The rearrangement joins TRBV4-2 to TRBJ2-7, with D unclear. The V end lost 0 bases, the J end lost 4 bases, and 7 bases lay between the germline ends. Germline V gene lookup returns CDR1 LGHNA and CDR2 YNFKEQ. This CDR3 has 13 amino acids. The CDR3 loop reads CASSQDAAYEQYF. CDR3 bases: TGTGCCAGCAGCCAAGATGCGGCTTACGAGCAGTACTTC.

The chain couples TRBV28 to TRBJ1-2, with D unclear. Germline values: CDR1 MDHEN, CDR2 SYDVKM. Trimming stripped 5 bases from V and 4 bases from J, with 14 bases between. The CDR3 is 14 residues long. The CDR3 bases are TGTGCCAGCAGTGGCTCCCCGGGCCCCTATGGCTACACCTTC. It codes for CASSGSPGPYGYTF.

Notes on this clone: The limits of the CDR3 on the DNA are not certain, so only TCRdb's listed CDR3 is given. The CDR3 is CATSRDFGAGYQETQYF. The chain has TRBV15 and TRBJ2-5. In germline, CDR1 is LNHNV, CDR2 YYDKDF (reference sequence). Including both end residues, the CDR3 is 17 amino acids long.

The chain uses TRBV7-9 and TRBJ1-1; the D gene is possibly TRBD1 (5 bases). With 5 bases removed from V and 0 bases from J, the gap between germline ends came to 16 bases. CDR1 and CDR2 (germline): SEHNR, FQNEAQ (reference sequence). The CDR3 totals 16 residues. The CDR3 nucleotides are TGTGCCAGCAGCCCGGGCCCCGGACAACTGAACACTGAAGCTTTCTTT. Amino acid sequence: CASSPGPGQLNTEAFF.

CDR3: CASSPSGRGYEQYF. In nucleotides, the CDR3 is TGTGCCAGCAGCCCTAGCGGGAGAGGGTACGAGCAGTACTTC. The chain uses TRBV11-2 and TRBJ2-7; 10 nucleotides line up with TRBD2. Losses at the gene ends were 5 bases for V and 4 bases for J; bases not matched to a gene: 5. This CDR3 spans 14 amino acids. The V gene's germline CDR1 is SGHAT and CDR2 FQNNGV.

The chain employs TRBV7-9 and TRBJ2-1, with D unclear. With 0 bases removed from V and 8 bases from J, the gap between germline ends came to 8 bases. This CDR3 spans 13 amino acids. In germline, CDR1 is SEHNR, CDR2 FQNEAQ (reference sequence). CDR3 coding DNA: TGTGCCAGCAGCTTAGCTGGCGCCCATGAGCAGTTCTTC. This translates into CASSLAGAHEQFF.

The V call is TRBV15, the J call TRBJ2-5; D possibly corresponds to TRBD2 (5 bases). Germline CDR1 reads LNHNV; CDR2 reads YYDKDF (reference sequence). V gave up 5 bases and J gave up 4 bases, with 11 bases separating them. The CDR3 is made up of 13 amino acids. CDR3 coding DNA: TGTGCCACCAGCGGAGGCGTCAGAGAGACCCAGTACTTC. Protein: CATSGGVRETQYF. Full variable domain (missing parts from reference TRBV15 and TRBJ2-5): DAMVIQNPRYQVTQFGKPVTLSCSQTLNHNVMYWYQQKSSQAPKLLFHYYDKDFNNEADTPDNFQSRRPNTSFCFLDIRSPGLGDTAMYLCATSGGVRETQYFGPGTRLLVL.

The gene calls are TRBV28 and TRBJ2-1, with 8 bases aligning to TRBD1. CDR3 length equals 13 residues. Per the germline V gene, CDR1 is MDHEN and CDR2 is SYDVKM. J was trimmed by 5 bases and V by 8 bases; bases with no gene match: 5. In DNA form, the CDR3 reads TGTGCCAGCGGGACAGGTTGGCACAATGAGCAGTTCTTC. It translates to CASGTGWHNEQFF.